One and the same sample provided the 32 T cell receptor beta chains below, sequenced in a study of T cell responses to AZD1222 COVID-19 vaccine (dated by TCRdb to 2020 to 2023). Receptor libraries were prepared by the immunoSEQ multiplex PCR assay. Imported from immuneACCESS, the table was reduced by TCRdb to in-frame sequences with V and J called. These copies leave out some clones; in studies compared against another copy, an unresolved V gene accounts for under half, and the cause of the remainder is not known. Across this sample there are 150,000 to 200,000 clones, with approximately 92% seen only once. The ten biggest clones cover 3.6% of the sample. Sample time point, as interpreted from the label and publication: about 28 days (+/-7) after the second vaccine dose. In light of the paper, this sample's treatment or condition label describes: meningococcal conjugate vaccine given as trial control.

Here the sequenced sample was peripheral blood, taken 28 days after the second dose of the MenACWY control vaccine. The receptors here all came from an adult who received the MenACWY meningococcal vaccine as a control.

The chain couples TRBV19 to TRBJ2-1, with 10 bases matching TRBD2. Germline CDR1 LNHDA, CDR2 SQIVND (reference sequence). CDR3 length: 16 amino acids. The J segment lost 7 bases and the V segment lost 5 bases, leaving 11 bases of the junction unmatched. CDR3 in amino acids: CASSLAGTSVKNEQFF. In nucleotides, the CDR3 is TGTGCCAGTAGTCTCGCCGGGACTAGCGTGAAAAATGAGCAGTTCTTC.

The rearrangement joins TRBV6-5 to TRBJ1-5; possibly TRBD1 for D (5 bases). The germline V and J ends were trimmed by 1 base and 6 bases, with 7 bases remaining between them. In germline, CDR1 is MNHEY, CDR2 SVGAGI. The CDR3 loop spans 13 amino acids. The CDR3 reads CASSYLGAQPQHF. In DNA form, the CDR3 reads TGTGCCAGCAGTTACTTAGGGGCTCAGCCCCAGCATTTT.

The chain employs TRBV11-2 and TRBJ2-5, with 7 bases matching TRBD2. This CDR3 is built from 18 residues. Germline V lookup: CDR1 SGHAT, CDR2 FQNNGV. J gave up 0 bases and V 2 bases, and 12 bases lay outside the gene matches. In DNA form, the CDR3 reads TGTGCCAGCAGCTTATCTTTAATAGCGGGTTCGTACCAAGAGACCCAGTACTTC. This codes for CASSLSLIAGSYQETQYF.

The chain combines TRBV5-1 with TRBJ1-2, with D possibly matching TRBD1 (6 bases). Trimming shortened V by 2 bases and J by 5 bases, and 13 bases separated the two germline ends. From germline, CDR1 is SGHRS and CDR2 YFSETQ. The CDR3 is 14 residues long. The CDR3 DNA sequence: TGCGCCAGCAGCTTTAAGGGGGGATCGTATGGCTACACCTTC. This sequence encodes CASSFKGGSYGYTF.

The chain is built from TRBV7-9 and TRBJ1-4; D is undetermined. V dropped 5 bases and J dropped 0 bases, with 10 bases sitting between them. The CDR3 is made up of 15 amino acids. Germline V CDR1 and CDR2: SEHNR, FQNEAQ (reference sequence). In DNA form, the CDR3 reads TGTGCCAGCAGCATCATTGGGGCAACTAATGAAAAACTGTTTTTT. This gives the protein CASSIIGATNEKLFF.

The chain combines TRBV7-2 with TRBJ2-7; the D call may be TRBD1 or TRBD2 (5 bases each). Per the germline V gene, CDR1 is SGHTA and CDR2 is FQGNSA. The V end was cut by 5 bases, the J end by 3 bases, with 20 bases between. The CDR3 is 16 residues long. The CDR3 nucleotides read TGTGCCAGCAGCAAAGGGGACCTCGGCCCCATCTACGAGCAGTACTTC. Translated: CASSKGDLGPIYEQYF.

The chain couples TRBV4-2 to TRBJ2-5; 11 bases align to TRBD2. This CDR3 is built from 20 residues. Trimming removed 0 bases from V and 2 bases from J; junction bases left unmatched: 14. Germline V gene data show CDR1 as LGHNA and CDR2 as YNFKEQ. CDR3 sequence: CASSQDPFSLSSGRQETQYF. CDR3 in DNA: TGTGCCAGCAGCCAAGACCCCTTCAGCCTTTCTAGCGGGAGGCAAGAGACCCAGTACTTC.

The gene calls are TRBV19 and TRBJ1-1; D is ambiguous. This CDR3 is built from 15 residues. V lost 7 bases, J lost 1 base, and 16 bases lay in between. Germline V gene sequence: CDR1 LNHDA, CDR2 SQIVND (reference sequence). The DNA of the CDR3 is TGTGCCAGTACCCCGGGATTTGCGGGGAACACTGAAGCTTTCTTT. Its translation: CASTPGFAGNTEAFF.

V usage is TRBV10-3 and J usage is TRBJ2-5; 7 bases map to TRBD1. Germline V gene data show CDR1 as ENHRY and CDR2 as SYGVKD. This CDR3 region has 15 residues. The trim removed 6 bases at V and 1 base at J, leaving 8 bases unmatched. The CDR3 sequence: CAISSDRRSQETQYF. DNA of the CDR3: TGTGCCATCAGCTCGGACAGGAGGTCCCAAGAGACCCAGTACTTC.

This chain's CDR3 is CAISVGGTQYF. The CDR3 coding sequence is TGTGCCATCAGTGTGGGCGGGACCCAGTACTTC. The chain links TRBV10-3 to TRBJ2-5; D is unresolved. The germline V and J ends were trimmed by 4 bases and 7 bases, with 7 bases remaining between them. Germline CDR1 is ENHRY and CDR2 is SYGVKD. CDR3 length: 11 residues.

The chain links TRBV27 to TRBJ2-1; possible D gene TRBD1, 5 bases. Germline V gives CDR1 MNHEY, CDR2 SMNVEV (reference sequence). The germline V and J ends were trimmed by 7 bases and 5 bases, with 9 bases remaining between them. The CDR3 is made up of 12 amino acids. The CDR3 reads CASIVGHNEQFF. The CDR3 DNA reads TGTGCCAGCATTGTGGGGCACAATGAGCAGTTCTTC.

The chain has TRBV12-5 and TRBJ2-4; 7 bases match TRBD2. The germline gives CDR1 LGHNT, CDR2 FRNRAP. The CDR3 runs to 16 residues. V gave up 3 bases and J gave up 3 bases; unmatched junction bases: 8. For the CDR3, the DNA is TGTGCTAGTGGTTTCCAAGCGGGAAGGGTCAAAAACATTCAGTACTTC. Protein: CASGFQAGRVKNIQYF.

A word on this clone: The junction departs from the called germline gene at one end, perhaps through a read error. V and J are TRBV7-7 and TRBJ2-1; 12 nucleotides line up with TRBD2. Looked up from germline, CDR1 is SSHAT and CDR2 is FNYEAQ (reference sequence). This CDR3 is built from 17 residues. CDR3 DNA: TGTGCTAGCAGCCCGCGGACTAGCGGGGCCTCCTACAATGAGCAGTTCTTC. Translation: CASSPRTSGASYNEQFF.

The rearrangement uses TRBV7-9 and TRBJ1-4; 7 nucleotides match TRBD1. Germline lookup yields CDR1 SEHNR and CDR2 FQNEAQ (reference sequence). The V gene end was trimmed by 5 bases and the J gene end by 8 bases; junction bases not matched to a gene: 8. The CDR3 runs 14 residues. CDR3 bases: TGTGCCAGCAGCCCTACAGGGGTCGGCGAAAAACTGTTTTTT. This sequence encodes CASSPTGVGEKLFF. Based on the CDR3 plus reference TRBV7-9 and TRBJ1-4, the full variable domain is DTGVSQNPRHKITKRGQNVTFRCDPISEHNRLYWYRQTLGQGPEFLTYFQNEAQLEKSRLLSDRFSAERPKGSFSTLEIQRTEQGDSAMYLCASSPTGVGEKLFFGSGTQLSVL.

The CDR3 DNA reads as TGCGCCAGCAGTGAATCGGACTCACTTGTAGTCTCCGAGCAGTACTTC. This translates into CASSESDSLVVSEQYF. The V call is TRBV10-1, the J call TRBJ2-7; tentatively, D is TRBD2 (5 bases). The CDR3 spans 16 residues. Germline V CDR1 and CDR2: WNHNN, SYGVQD (reference sequence). Trimming removed 3 bases at V and 6 bases at J, with 21 bases between.

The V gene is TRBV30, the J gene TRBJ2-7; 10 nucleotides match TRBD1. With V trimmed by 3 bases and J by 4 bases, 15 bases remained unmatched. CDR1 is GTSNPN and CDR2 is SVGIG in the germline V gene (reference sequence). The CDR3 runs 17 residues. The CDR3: CAWRGGTGTGVLYEQYF. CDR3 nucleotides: TGTGCCTGGAGGGGGGGAACCGGGACAGGGGTTTTGTACGAGCAGTACTTC.

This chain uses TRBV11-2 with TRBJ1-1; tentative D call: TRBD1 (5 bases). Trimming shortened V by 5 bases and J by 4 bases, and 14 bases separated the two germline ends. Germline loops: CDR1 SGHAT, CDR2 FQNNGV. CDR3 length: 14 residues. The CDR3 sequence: CASSQQDRGTEAFF. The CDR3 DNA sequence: TGTGCCAGCAGCCAACAGGACCGGGGCACTGAAGCTTTCTTT.

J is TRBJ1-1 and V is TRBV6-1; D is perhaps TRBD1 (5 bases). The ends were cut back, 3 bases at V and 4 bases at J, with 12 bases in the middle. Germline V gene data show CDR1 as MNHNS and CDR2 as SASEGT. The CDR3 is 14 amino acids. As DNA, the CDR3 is TGTGCCAGCAGTGAGCGGTTCGGGGGCACTGAAGCTTTCTTT. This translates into CASSERFGGTEAFF.

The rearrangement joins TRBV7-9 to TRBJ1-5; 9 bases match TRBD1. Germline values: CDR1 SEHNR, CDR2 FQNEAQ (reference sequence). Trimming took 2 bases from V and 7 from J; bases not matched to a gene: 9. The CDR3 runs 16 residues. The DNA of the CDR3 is TGTGCCAGCAGCTTATGGATCGGACAGGGGCAACAGCCCCAGCATTTT. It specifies CASSLWIGQGQQPQHF. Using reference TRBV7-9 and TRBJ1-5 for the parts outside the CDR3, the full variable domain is DTGVSQNPRHKITKRGQNVTFRCDPISEHNRLYWYRQTLGQGPEFLTYFQNEAQLEKSRLLSDRFSAERPKGSFSTLEIQRTEQGDSAMYLCASSLWIGQGQQPQHFGDGTRLSIL.

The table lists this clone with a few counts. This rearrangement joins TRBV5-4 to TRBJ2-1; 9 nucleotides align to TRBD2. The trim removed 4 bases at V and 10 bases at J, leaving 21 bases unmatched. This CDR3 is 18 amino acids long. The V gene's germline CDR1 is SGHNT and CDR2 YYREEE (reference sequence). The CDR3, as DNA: TGTGCCAGCAGCGGTTCAAGCCTTAGCGGGAGTTCCGTGGGGGAGCAGTTCTTC. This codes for CASSGSSLSGSSVGEQFF.

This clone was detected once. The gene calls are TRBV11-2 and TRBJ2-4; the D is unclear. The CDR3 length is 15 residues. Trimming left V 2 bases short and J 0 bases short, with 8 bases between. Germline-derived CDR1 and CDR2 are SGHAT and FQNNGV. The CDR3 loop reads CASSLRALAKNIQYF. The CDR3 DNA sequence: TGTGCCAGCAGCTTAAGAGCTTTAGCCAAAAACATTCAGTACTTC. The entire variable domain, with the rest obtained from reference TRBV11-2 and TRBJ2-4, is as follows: EAGVAQSPRYKIIEKRQSVAFWCNPISGHATLYWYQQILGQGPKLLIQFQNNGVVDDSQLPKDRFSAERLKGVDSTLKIQPAKLEDSAVYLCASSLRALAKNIQYFGAGTRLSVL.

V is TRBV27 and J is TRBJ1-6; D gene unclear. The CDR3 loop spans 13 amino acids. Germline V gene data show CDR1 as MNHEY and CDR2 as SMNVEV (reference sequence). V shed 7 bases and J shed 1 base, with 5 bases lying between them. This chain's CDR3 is CASTSSYNSPLHF. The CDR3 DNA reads TGTGCCAGCACCAGTTCCTATAATTCACCCCTCCACTTT.

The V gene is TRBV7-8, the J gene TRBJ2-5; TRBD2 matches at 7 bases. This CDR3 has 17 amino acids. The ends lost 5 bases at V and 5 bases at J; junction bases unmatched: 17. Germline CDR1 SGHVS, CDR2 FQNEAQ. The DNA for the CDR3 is TGTGCCAGCAGCCCAGGGTCAATGGCAAAGCGGGATGAGACCCAGTACTTC. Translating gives CASSPGSMAKRDETQYF.

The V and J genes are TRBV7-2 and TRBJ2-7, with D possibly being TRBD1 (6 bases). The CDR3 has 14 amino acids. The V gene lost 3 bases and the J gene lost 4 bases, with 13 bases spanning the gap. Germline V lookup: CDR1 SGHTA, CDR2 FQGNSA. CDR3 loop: CASSLSGAGYEQYF. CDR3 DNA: TGTGCCAGCAGCTTGTCAGGGGCCGGGTACGAGCAGTACTTC.

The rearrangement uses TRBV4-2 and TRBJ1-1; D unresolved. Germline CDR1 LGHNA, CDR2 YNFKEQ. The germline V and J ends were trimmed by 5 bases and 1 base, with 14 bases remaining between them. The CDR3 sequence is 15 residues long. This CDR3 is CASSAHVVGNTEAFF. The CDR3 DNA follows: TGTGCCAGCAGCGCTCACGTGGTGGGGAACACTGAAGCTTTCTTT.

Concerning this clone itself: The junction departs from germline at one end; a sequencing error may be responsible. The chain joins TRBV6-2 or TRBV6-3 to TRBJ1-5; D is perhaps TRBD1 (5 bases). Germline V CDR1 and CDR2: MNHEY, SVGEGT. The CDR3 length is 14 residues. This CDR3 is CASTYEGRDQPQHF. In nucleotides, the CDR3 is TGTGCCAGCACTTACGAGGGGCGGGATCAGCCCCAGCATTTT.

The CDR3 sequence is CASSSGTAGSTEAFF. CDR3 bases: TGTGCCAGCAGTTCGGGGACAGCGGGGAGTACTGAAGCTTTCTTT. The chain couples TRBV27 to TRBJ1-1; 7 bases map to TRBD1. Per the germline V gene, CDR1 is MNHEY and CDR2 is SMNVEV (reference sequence). V was clipped by 4 bases and J by 5 bases; unmatched bases: 10. The CDR3 is 15 residues long.

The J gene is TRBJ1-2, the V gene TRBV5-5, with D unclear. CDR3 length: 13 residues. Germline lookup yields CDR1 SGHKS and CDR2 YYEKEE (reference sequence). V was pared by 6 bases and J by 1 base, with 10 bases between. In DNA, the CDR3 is TGTGCCAGCAACCGAGGTGGTAACTATGGCTACACCTTC. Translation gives CASNRGGNYGYTF.

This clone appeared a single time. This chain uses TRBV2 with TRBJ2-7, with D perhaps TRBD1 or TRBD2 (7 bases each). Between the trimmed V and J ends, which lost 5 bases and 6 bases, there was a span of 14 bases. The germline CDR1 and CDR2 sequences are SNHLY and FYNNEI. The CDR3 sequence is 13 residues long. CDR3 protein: CASSFARGGEQYF. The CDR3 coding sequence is TGTGCCAGCAGTTTTGCCAGGGGGGGCGAGCAGTACTTC.

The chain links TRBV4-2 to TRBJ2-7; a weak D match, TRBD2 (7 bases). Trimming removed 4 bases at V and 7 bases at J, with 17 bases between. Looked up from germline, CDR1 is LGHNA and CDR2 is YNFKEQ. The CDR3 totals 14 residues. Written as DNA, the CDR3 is TGTGCCAGCAGCCTCCTCCGGGGGGCGGAAGAGCAGTACTTC. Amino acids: CASSLLRGAEEQYF.

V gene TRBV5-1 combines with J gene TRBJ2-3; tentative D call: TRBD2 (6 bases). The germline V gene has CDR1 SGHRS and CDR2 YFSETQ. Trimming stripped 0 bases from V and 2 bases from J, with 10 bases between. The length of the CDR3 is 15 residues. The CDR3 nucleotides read TGCGCCAGCAGCTTGGATGGGGACTTCACAGATACGCAGTATTTT. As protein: CASSLDGDFTDTQYF. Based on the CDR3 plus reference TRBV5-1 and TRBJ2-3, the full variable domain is KAGVTQTPRYLIKTRGQQVTLSCSPISGHRSVSWYQQTPGQGLQFLFEYFSETQRNKGNFPGRFSGRQFSNSRSEMNVSTLELGDSALYLCASSLDGDFTDTQYFGPGTRLTVL.

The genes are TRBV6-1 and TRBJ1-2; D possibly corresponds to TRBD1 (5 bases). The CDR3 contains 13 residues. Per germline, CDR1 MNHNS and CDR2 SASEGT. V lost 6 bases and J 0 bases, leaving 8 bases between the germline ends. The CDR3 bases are TGTGCCAGCAGCCCGGACACTAACTATGGCTACACCTTC. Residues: CASSPDTNYGYTF.